These 29 T cell receptor beta chains were all obtained from the same sample, sequenced in a study of regulatory T cells in long-lasting Graves disease (dated by TCRdb to 2020 to 2022). The library was built by means of multiplex PCR. The run used an Illumina HiSeq 4000. To build TCR beta libraries, CDR3 regions were amplified by Arm-PCR using iRepertoire HTBI primers. TCRdb reworked the public reads: Q25 trimming with fastp, MiXCR clone assembly, productive beta chains retained. Every entry covers one CDR3 protein and lists the most common genes and DNA from its rows. This sample holds 350,000 to 500,000 distinct CDR3 sequences; 21% were observed only once. Roughly an eighth of the sample comes from the top ten. The label giving this sample's time point can be read as: persistent/refractory GD, antithyroid drugs over 5 years with positive TRAb. For both TCR sequencing and RNA sequencing, RNA was extracted from PBMCs in TRIzol.

The specimen was peripheral blood mononuclear cells (PBMCs), collected when the disease was refractory, from a patient treated with antithyroid drugs. The receptors shown here come from a female donor with Graves disease.

This chain joins TRBV20-1 and TRBJ2-7, with 8 positions matching TRBD1. The CDR3 totals 13 residues. Looked up from germline, CDR1 is DFQATT and CDR2 is SNEGSKA (reference sequence). The CDR3 DNA follows: TGCAGCCCATTGAGGACAGGGACCTACGAGCAGTACTTC. It encodes CSPLRTGTYEQYF.

This clonotype was picked up many times. The V call is TRBV18, the J call TRBJ1-1; D perhaps matches TRBD1 (6 bases). CDR1 and CDR2 from the germline V gene are KGHSH and LQKENI. V dropped 3 bases and J dropped 4 bases, with 12 bases sitting between them. The CDR3 covers 14 residues. CDR3 nucleotides: TGTGCCAGCTCACCGAACAGGGAGGGCACTGAAGCTTTCTTT. Translating it yields CASSPNREGTEAFF.

This clonotype was observed at least ten times. The chain uses TRBV2 and TRBJ1-5; D may be TRBD1 (5 bases). V was cut by 0 bases and J by 2 bases, with 5 bases left in between. This CDR3 spans 14 amino acids. CDR1 is SNHLY and CDR2 is FYNNEI in the germline V gene. In nucleotides, the CDR3 is TGTGCCAGCAGTGAAGCGACAGGCAATCAGCCCCAGCATTTT. Protein product: CASSEATGNQPQHF.

The chain employs TRBV18 and TRBJ1-1, with TRBD1 matching 9 bases. The trim removed 5 bases at V and 7 bases at J, leaving 8 bases unmatched. The CDR3 loop spans 14 amino acids. From germline, CDR1 is KGHSH and CDR2 LQKENI. CDR3 DNA sequence: TGTGCCAGCTCAGGAGGGACAGGGAAAAATGAAGCTTTCTTT. Encoded protein: CASSGGTGKNEAFF. The full variable domain, in which reference TRBV18 and TRBJ1-1 provide the parts outside the CDR3, is NAGVMQNPRHLVRRRGQEARLRCSPMKGHSHVYWYRQLPEEGLKFMVYLQKENIIDESGMPKERFSAEFPKEGPSILRIQQVVRGDSAAYFCASSGGTGKNEAFFGQGTRLTVV.

This clonotype has ten or more counts. The rearrangement uses TRBV6-1 and TRBJ1-5; D unresolved. V was shortened by 6 bases and J by 3 bases, with 9 bases between the two germline ends. From germline, CDR1 is MNHNS and CDR2 SASEGT. The CDR3 totals 13 residues. The CDR3: CASREGFNQPQHF. In nucleotides, the CDR3 is TGTGCCAGCAGAGAGGGTTTCAATCAGCCCCAGCATTTT.

Concerning this clonotype: A read error may produce the germline difference seen at one junction end. This rearrangement joins TRBV20-1 to TRBJ2-5; possible D gene TRBD2, 5 bases. Germline CDR1 reads DFQATT; CDR2 reads SNEGSKA (reference sequence). The CDR3 runs to 15 residues. CDR3 loop: CSAREGWRYQETQYF. In DNA form, the CDR3 reads TGCAGTGCCAGAGAAGGCTGGAGGTACCAAGAGACCCAGTACTTC.

The chain is built from TRBV3-1 and TRBJ1-2, with TRBD1 matching over 9 bases. The ends lost 4 bases at V and 2 bases at J; junction bases unmatched: 5. This CDR3 region has 15 residues. Per the germline V gene, CDR1 is LGHDT and CDR2 is YNNKEL (reference sequence). CDR3 sequence reads: CASSPRTGENYGYTF. Here the CDR3 DNA reads TGTGCCAGCAGCCCCCGGACAGGGGAGAACTATGGCTACACCTTC.

The chain couples TRBV25-1 to TRBJ2-3, with D uncertain. The CDR3 spans 12 residues. The V end lost 5 bases, the J end lost 7 bases, and 10 bases lay between the germline ends. Germline V gives CDR1 MGHDK, CDR2 SYGVNS. This CDR3 is CASSSIAYTQYF. CDR3 in DNA: TGTGCCAGCAGTTCAATCGCCTATACGCAGTATTTT.

In this sample, this clonotype turned up a few times. The chain has TRBV5-4 and TRBJ1-1; unclear D gene. Trimming took off 2 bases at V and 8 bases at J, with 13 bases between the two ends. The germline CDR1 and CDR2 sequences are SGHNT and YYREEE (reference sequence). The CDR3 has 13 residues. CDR3 residues: CASSLVSGREAFF. In DNA, the CDR3 is TGTGCCAGCAGCTTAGTTTCGGGGAGAGAAGCTTTCTTT.

This clonotype was seen repeatedly, ten times or more. The chain uses TRBV3-1 and TRBJ1-1; D not certain. The germline CDR1 and CDR2 sequences are LGHDT and YNNKEL (reference sequence). The CDR3 is 11 amino acids. Trimming pared 5 bases from V and 11 bases from J, leaving 12 bases between. The CDR3 loop is CASSNSRGAFF. CDR3 coding DNA: TGTGCCAGCAGCAACTCCCGGGGTGCTTTCTTT.

This clonotype has more than one count but fewer than ten. The chain is built from TRBV3-1 and TRBJ1-1; D may be TRBD1 (5 bases). This CDR3 has 15 amino acids. V dropped 1 base and J dropped 4 bases, with 13 bases sitting between them. Germline V lookup: CDR1 LGHDT, CDR2 YNNKEL (reference sequence). The CDR3 DNA reads TGTGCCAGCAGCCAAGTGGCCGGGGGGGGCACTGAAGCTTTCTTT. As protein: CASSQVAGGGTEAFF.

This clonotype was observed once. The V gene is TRBV27, the J gene TRBJ1-1; a weak D match, TRBD1 (5 bases). The V end lost 8 bases, the J end lost 7 bases, and 14 bases lay between the germline ends. The CDR3 length is 12 residues. Looked up from germline, CDR1 is MNHEY and CDR2 is SMNVEV (reference sequence). The CDR3 DNA reads as TGTGCCAGCTTCGGGTTTGGGGGTGAAGCTTTCTTT. This encodes CASFGFGGEAFF.

There are many counts of this clonotype. The genes are TRBV28 and TRBJ1-1, with D possibly being TRBD1 (5 bases). V was cut by 6 bases and J by 2 bases, with 7 bases left in between. Germline CDR1 is MDHEN and CDR2 is SYDVKM. There are 12 residues in the CDR3. Written as DNA, the CDR3 is TGTGCCAGCAGAGGGGACAACACTGAAGCTTTCTTT. This gives the protein CASRGDNTEAFF.

This clonotype turned up a few times. The CDR3 protein is CASTPTSGRAVYEQFF. The CDR3 coding sequence is TGTGCCAGCACCCCGACTAGCGGGAGGGCCGTCTATGAGCAGTTCTTC. V is TRBV12-3 or TRBV12-4 and J is TRBJ2-1; 14 nucleotides line up with TRBD2. The CDR3 sequence is 16 residues long. Germline trimming cut 7 bases from V and 8 bases from J; bases unmatched to any gene: 10.

This clonotype appeared many times. The chain employs TRBV10-3 and TRBJ2-7; D possibly matches TRBD1 or TRBD2 (5 bases each). This CDR3 is built from 13 residues. The ends were cut back, 7 bases at V and 0 bases at J, with 10 bases in the middle. Germline values: CDR1 ENHRY, CDR2 SYGVKD. The CDR3, as DNA: TGTGCCATCATGGGGACGATCTCCTACGAGCAGTACTTC. It specifies CAIMGTISYEQYF.

This chain joins TRBV11-1 and TRBJ2-3; a weak D match, TRBD1 (5 bases). The CDR3 is 14 amino acids. Trimming cost V 6 bases and J 4 bases, with 14 bases left between them. Per the germline V gene, CDR1 is SGHAT and CDR2 is FQDESV (reference sequence). This CDR3 is CASSTLQGSDTQYF. CDR3 DNA sequence: TGTGCCAGCAGTACCCTTCAGGGTTCAGATACGCAGTATTTT.

The table lists this clonotype with many counts. This sequence joins TRBV28 and TRBJ1-5; TRBD1 is a possible D gene (5 bases). Trimming took 6 bases from V and 2 from J, leaving 26 bases between them. The germline V gene encodes CDR1 MDHEN and CDR2 SYDVKM. The CDR3 is 19 residues long. CDR3 in DNA: TGTGCCAGCAGCCCCCGGTGGGGGGAAGGACGGTGGGGCAATCAGCCCCAGCATTTT. Translating it yields CASSPRWGEGRWGNQPQHF.

CDR3 in amino acids: CSALDGGLYNEQFF. CDR3 DNA: TGCAGTGCTTTGGACGGGGGGCTCTACAATGAGCAGTTCTTC. This chain connects TRBV20-1 to TRBJ2-1; D is perhaps TRBD2 (7 bases). V was pared by 5 bases and J by 3 bases, with 14 bases between. From germline, CDR1 is DFQATT and CDR2 SNEGSKA (reference sequence). This CDR3 is 14 amino acids long.

This clonotype was observed a handful of times. A junction boundary mismatches the germline segment, possibly from a read error. V is TRBV5-1 and J is TRBJ2-7; D call uncertain. The CDR3 extends over 13 amino acids. CDR1 and CDR2 from the germline V gene are SGHRS and YFSETQ. CDR3 residues: CASSLGLGYEHYF. CDR3 nucleotides: TGCGCCAGCAGCTTGGGACTGGGCTACGAGCACTACTTC.

This chain links TRBV7-9 with TRBJ2-2, with no clear D. V dropped 5 bases and J dropped 3 bases, with 10 bases sitting between them. This CDR3 is built from 14 residues. Germline loops: CDR1 SEHNR, CDR2 FQNEAQ (reference sequence). The chain's CDR3 is CASSEGPHTGELFF. The CDR3 bases are TGTGCCAGCAGCGAAGGTCCTCACACCGGGGAGCTGTTTTTT.

A few counts support this clonotype. The gene calls are TRBV2 and TRBJ1-4; 9 bases line up with TRBD1. Germline V gene lookup returns CDR1 SNHLY and CDR2 FYNNEI. The junction had 13 bases not matched to a gene; V was cut back by 5 bases and J by 12 bases. This CDR3 contains 15 residues. The DNA of the CDR3 is TGTGCCAGCAGTACGGAACAGGGGGCGGGAGGAGAACTGTTTTTT. Its translation: CASSTEQGAGGELFF. The variable domain in full, completed from reference TRBV2 and TRBJ1-4, reads EPEVTQTPSHQVTQMGQEVILRCVPISNHLYFYWYRQILGQKVEFLVSFYNNEISEKSEIFDDQFSVERPDGSNFTLKIRSTKLEDSAMYFCASSTEQGAGGELFFGSGTQLSVL.

This clonotype was counted ten times or more. The chain has TRBV2 and TRBJ1-3, with D unclear. Trimming removed 3 bases from V and 2 bases from J, with 5 bases in between. Germline V gene lookup returns CDR1 SNHLY and CDR2 FYNNEI. This CDR3 contains 13 residues. The CDR3 loop is CASSEAPGNTIYF. The CDR3, as DNA: TGTGCCAGCAGTGAGGCTCCTGGAAACACCATATATTTT. The whole variable domain, filled in from reference TRBV2 and TRBJ1-3, reads EPEVTQTPSHQVTQMGQEVILRCVPISNHLYFYWYRQILGQKVEFLVSFYNNEISEKSEIFDDQFSVERPDGSNFTLKIRSTKLEDSAMYFCASSEAPGNTIYFGEGSWLTVV.

For the CDR3, the DNA is TGCAGTGCCCCTCGGGGGGCGTCCGAGCAGTACTTC. Translated: CSAPRGASEQYF. The J gene is TRBJ2-7, the V gene TRBV20-1; D is perhaps TRBD2 (7 bases). The V gene's germline CDR1 is DFQATT and CDR2 SNEGSKA (reference sequence). V was cut by 6 bases and J by 6 bases, with 15 bases left in between. This CDR3 contains 12 residues.

The sample holds many counts of this clonotype. V gene TRBV7-8 combines with J gene TRBJ2-2, with 8 bases that match TRBD2. Germline CDR1 SGHVS, CDR2 FQNEAQ. V gave up 10 bases and J gave up 0 bases; unmatched junction bases: 1. The CDR3 has 13 amino acids. The chain's CDR3 is CATTSANTGELFF. CDR3 coding DNA: TGTGCCACGACTAGCGCGAACACCGGGGAGCTGTTTTTT.

The chain carries TRBV10-2 and TRBJ2-3, with 11 bases lining up with TRBD2. The germline CDR1 and CDR2 sequences are WSHSY and SAAADI. This CDR3 has 15 amino acids. V trimming: 7 bases; J trimming: 2 bases; junction bases outside the gene matches: 5. CDR3 sequence (DNA): TGCGCCAGCACCGGACTAGCGGGTTCCACAGATACGCAGTATTTT. Protein product: CASTGLAGSTDTQYF.

This clonotype was seen ten or more times. The rearrangement uses TRBV29-1 and TRBJ1-5, with unresolved D. This CDR3 spans 13 amino acids. Looked up from germline, CDR1 is SQVTM and CDR2 is ANQGSEA. V was pared by 4 bases and J by 0 bases, with 7 bases between. CDR3 in amino acids: CSVAENSNQPQHF. The CDR3 DNA is TGCAGCGTTGCAGAAAATAGCAATCAGCCCCAGCATTTT.

In its sample, this clonotype was seen many times. The V gene is TRBV20-1, the J gene TRBJ2-7; 8 bases agree with TRBD2. The V segment lost 3 bases and the J segment 5 bases; nucleotides outside the gene matches: 6. Germline assignment: CDR1 DFQATT and CDR2 SNEGSKA (reference sequence). The length of the CDR3 is 13 residues. The CDR3 loop reads CSASREGSHEQYF. The DNA for the CDR3 is TGCAGTGCTAGTCGGGAGGGTTCCCACGAGCAGTACTTC.

This clonotype was found many times. The chain couples TRBV27 to TRBJ1-5, with a tentative D call TRBD1 (5 bases). Trimming removed 4 bases from V and 1 base from J, with 8 bases in between. Per the germline V gene, CDR1 is MNHEY and CDR2 is SMNVEV (reference sequence). This CDR3 has 14 residues. CDR3 bases: TGTGCCAGCAGTTACGGGGGAAGCAATCAGCCCCAGCATTTT. This translates into CASSYGGSNQPQHF.

This clonotype was detected a few times. V and J are TRBV5-1 and TRBJ1-1; D unresolved. The V end lost 5 bases, the J end lost 2 bases, and 7 bases lay between the germline ends. Looked up from germline, CDR1 is SGHRS and CDR2 is YFSETQ. The CDR3 length is 12 residues. The DNA of the CDR3 is TGCGCCAGCAGGGGAGAAAACACTGAAGCTTTCTTT. This translates into CASRGENTEAFF.